Listed here are 13 T cell receptor beta chains from one sample, sequenced in a study of technical replicates of blood from a handful of donors. Method: immunoSEQ multiplex PCR; TCRdb's copy keeps in-frame clones and lacks some. The data show some 60,000 clones, with over 85% seen just once and over 2.5% held by the top ten. Specimen: PBMCs. The receptors derive from a human donor in good health. Some clones in this sample may be carry-over from other donors' samples.

The chain uses TRBV4-1 and TRBJ2-7; 9 nucleotides match TRBD2. The V segment lost 1 base and the J segment 3 bases; nucleotides outside the gene matches: 4. The CDR3 runs 15 residues. Germline CDR1 reads MGHRA; CDR2 reads YSYEKL. The CDR3 sequence is CASSQGILAGYEQYF. The CDR3 nucleotides are TGCGCCAGCAGCCAAGGAATACTAGCGGGCTACGAGCAGTACTTC.

V is TRBV7-6 and J is TRBJ2-5, with no clear D. The CDR3 runs 13 residues. The germline V gene has CDR1 SGHVS and CDR2 FNYEAQ. V was trimmed by 1 base and J by 1 base, leaving 4 bases between them. For the CDR3, the DNA is TGTGCCAGCAGCTTAGGGCCCCAAGAGACCCAGTACTTC. It translates to CASSLGPQETQYF.

The V and J genes are TRBV6-1 and TRBJ2-2, with 12 positions matching TRBD2. The CDR3 contains 15 residues. The trim removed 6 bases at V and 4 bases at J, leaving 3 bases unmatched. CDR1 and CDR2 (germline): MNHNS, SASEGT. As DNA, the CDR3 is TGTGCCAGCAGCCCTAGCGGGGGGGCCACCGGGGAGCTGTTTTTT. It yields the protein CASSPSGGATGELFF.

The chain carries TRBV10-3 and TRBJ1-5, with a possible D match to TRBD1 (5 bases). The V end was cut by 10 bases, the J end by 2 bases, with 18 bases between. In germline, CDR1 is ENHRY, CDR2 SYGVKD. The CDR3 loop spans 15 amino acids. In nucleotides, the CDR3 is TGTGCCACCAGGCCGGCGGGGGATGGCAATCAGCCCCAGCATTTT. Its protein is CATRPAGDGNQPQHF.

The chain uses TRBV2 and TRBJ2-3, with 10 nucleotides matching TRBD2. Germline V gene data show CDR1 as SNHLY and CDR2 as FYNNEI. The length of the CDR3 is 16 residues. Trimming at V came to 2 bases and at J to 5 bases, leaving 7 bases not matched to a gene. The CDR3 protein is CASSEQAAGGQDTQYF. The CDR3 nucleotides are TGTGCCAGCAGTGAACAGGCAGCGGGGGGGCAAGATACGCAGTATTTT.

The chain joins TRBV5-8 to TRBJ1-5; tentative D call: TRBD1 (5 bases). This CDR3 has 14 residues. The ends were cut back, 3 bases at V and 4 bases at J, with 11 bases in the middle. The germline gives CDR1 SGHTS, CDR2 YDEGEE. CDR3 amino acids: CASSSGVGNQPQHF. The CDR3 DNA follows: TGTGCCAGCAGCTCGGGGGTCGGTAATCAGCCCCAGCATTTT.

The chain carries TRBV2 and TRBJ2-2; D possibly corresponds to TRBD2 (5 bases). Trimming cost V 6 bases and J 0 bases, with 11 bases left between them. Germline lookup yields CDR1 SNHLY and CDR2 FYNNEI. There are 15 residues in the CDR3. This CDR3 reads CASRIDGANTGELFF. The CDR3 nucleotides read TGTGCCAGCAGGATTGACGGGGCGAACACCGGGGAGCTGTTTTTT.

The chain uses TRBV7-9 and TRBJ1-1, with 7 bases lining up with TRBD1. Germline CDR1 is SEHNR and CDR2 is FQNEAQ (reference sequence). Trimming removed 4 bases from V and 1 base from J; junction bases left unmatched: 6. The CDR3 sequence is 15 residues long. The CDR3 DNA follows: TGTGCCAGCAGCTCTAACAGGGGCCAGAACACTGAAGCTTTCTTT. Translating gives CASSSNRGQNTEAFF.

V usage is TRBV9 and J usage is TRBJ2-7, with 8 bases matching TRBD1. Germline V CDR1 and CDR2: SGDLS, YYNGEE. V lost 4 bases to trimming and J lost 6 bases; unmatched junction nucleotides: 6. The CDR3 spans 13 residues. In nucleotides, the CDR3 is TGTGCCAGCAGCCCAACAGGGGGGAGCGAGCAGTACTTC. This encodes CASSPTGGSEQYF.

This rearrangement joins TRBV30 to TRBJ2-3; D may be TRBD1 (6 bases). The germline CDR1 and CDR2 sequences are GTSNPN and SVGIG (reference sequence). V was clipped by 3 bases and J by 1 base, with 8 bases between them. The CDR3 is 13 residues long. CDR3 region: CAWRHRGTDTQYF. The CDR3 DNA sequence: TGTGCCTGGAGGCACAGGGGCACAGATACGCAGTATTTT.

The J gene is TRBJ1-1, the V gene TRBV9; D not resolved. The V end lost 0 bases, the J end lost 1 base, and 7 bases lay between the germline ends. Per germline, CDR1 SGDLS and CDR2 YYNGEE. CDR3 length equals 14 residues. CDR3: CASSVASGNTEAFF. The DNA for the CDR3 is TGTGCCAGCAGCGTAGCTTCCGGGAACACTGAAGCTTTCTTT.

The chain has TRBV4-1 and TRBJ2-2, with 8 bases fitting TRBD2. The CDR3 is made up of 20 amino acids. V lost 3 bases to trimming and J lost 1 base; unmatched junction nucleotides: 16. Germline V CDR1 and CDR2: MGHRA, YSYEKL. The CDR3 reads CASSQGRGIAGRENTGELFF. As DNA, the CDR3 is TGCGCCAGCAGCCAGGGCCGGGGGATAGCGGGGCGTGAGAACACCGGGGAGCTGTTTTTT.

This clone appeared a single time. This chain joins TRBV2 and TRBJ2-3, with a weak D call TRBD2 (6 bases). Germline CDR1 is SNHLY and CDR2 is FYNNEI. This CDR3 has 16 amino acids. The V end was cut by 4 bases, the J end by 0 bases, with 14 bases between. CDR3 region: CASSALAATSTDTQYF. CDR3 bases: TGTGCCAGCAGTGCTTTAGCGGCGACTAGCACAGATACGCAGTATTTT.